Listed below are T cell receptor beta chains from one sample, sequenced in a study of blood T cell repertoires in COVID-19. Sequenced by immunoSEQ multiplex PCR; TCRdb stores in-frame clones only, minus some. The top ten clones hold around 8.7% of a sample with approximately 210,000 clones, about 86% of them seen once. Sequenced material: peripheral blood. These TCRs come from a woman in her fifties or sixties with acute or convalescent COVID-19. Both conserved end residues are part of each CDR3. The D gene is left open where the match is weak. A clone size is listed for some rows: how often the clone was seen (once, few, many), or a class if it is expanded.

TRBJ2-1	TRBV25-1	.	.	CASTGVEQFF	TGTGCCAGCACCGGGGTCGAGCAGTTCTTC
TRBJ2-7	TRBV20-1	.	.	CSGGGNEQYF	TGCAGTGGAGGCGGGAACGAGCAGTACTTC
TRBJ2-2	TRBV12-3/TRBV12-4	few	TRBD1	CASSDRVTGELFF	TGTGCCAGCAGTGACAGGGTTACCGGGGAGCTGTTTTTT
TRBJ1-4	TRBV28	.	.	CASSWEGGRIEKLFF	TGTGCCAGCAGTTGGGAGGGGGGGCGGATTGAAAAACTGTTTTTT
TRBJ1-1	TRBV28	many	.	CASSSAHPNTEAFF	TGTGCCAGCAGTTCTGCACACCCGAACACTGAAGCTTTCTTT
TRBJ2-3	TRBV2	.	.	CASSNLRITDTQYF	TGTGCCAGCAGTAATTTGAGGATCACAGATACGCAGTATTTT
TRBJ2-7	TRBV7-2	.	.	CASSFGGPYEQYF	TGTGCCAGCAGCTTCGGGGGGCCCTACGAGCAGTACTTC
TRBJ2-1	TRBV6-1	.	TRBD2	CASSASSGRDYNEQFF	TGTGCCAGCAGTGCGTCTAGCGGGAGAGACTACAATGAGCAGTTCTTC
TRBJ2-2	TRBV3-1/TRBV3-2	.	.	CASSQADRRTGELFF	TGTGCCAGCAGCCAAGCTGACAGAAGGACCGGGGAGCTGTTTTTT
TRBJ2-5	TRBV5-1	.	.	CASSLFQGTQETQYF	TGCGCCAGCAGCTTGTTTCAGGGGACCCAAGAGACCCAGTACTTC
TRBJ2-1	TRBV11-2	.	.	CASSLYRDEQFF	TGTGCCAGCAGCCTATACAGGGATGAGCAGTTCTTC
TRBJ2-2	TRBV5-1	.	TRBD1	CASSLSQGAAGELFF	TGCGCCAGCAGCTTGAGCCAGGGGGCGGCCGGGGAGCTGTTTTTT
TRBJ1-1	TRBV5-6	.	.	CASSLATEAFF	TGTGCCAGCAGCTTGGCGACTGAAGCTTTCTTT
TRBJ2-3	TRBV24-1	.	.	CATSDPLTDTQYF	TGTGCCACCAGTGACCCGCTAACAGATACGCAGTATTTT
TRBJ2-5	TRBV11-3	.	.	CASSLSPGLQETQYF	TGTGCCAGCAGCTTATCGCCAGGACTACAAGAGACCCAGTACTTC
TRBJ1-1	TRBV30	.	.	CAWRPESEAFF	TGTGCCTGGAGACCCGAGAGTGAAGCTTTCTTT
TRBJ2-7	TRBV5-1	.	TRBD1	CASSSSGQAVYEQYF	TGCGCCAGCAGCTCCTCCGGACAGGCTGTTTACGAGCAGTACTTC
TRBJ2-6	TRBV30	.	TRBD1	CAWSVRQGTPGANVLTF	TGTGCCTGGAGTGTACGACAGGGGACACCAGGGGCCAACGTCCTGACTTTC
TRBJ1-1	TRBV12-5	.	.	CASAEGTEAFF	TGTGCTAGTGCGGAGGGCACTGAAGCTTTCTTT
TRBJ2-5	TRBV5-1	.	.	CASSETGEEETQYF	TGCGCCAGCAGCGAAACAGGGGAGGAGGAGACCCAGTACTTC
TRBJ1-2	TRBV29-1	.	.	CSVDAGGSMAGTYYGYTF	TGCAGCGTTGATGCGGGGGGGAGTATGGCAGGGACCTATTATGGCTACACCTTC
TRBJ1-2	TRBV20-1	.	TRBD1	CSGTGGHGYTF	TGCAGTGGGACAGGGGGCCATGGCTACACCTTC
TRBJ1-2	TRBV27	.	.	CASSPRGGYGYTF	TGTGCCAGCAGTCCACGAGGAGGGTATGGCTACACCTTC
TRBJ1-2	TRBV10-3	.	.	CAISDLVGNYGYTF	TGTGCCATCAGTGATCTGGTCGGTAACTATGGCTACACCTTC
TRBJ1-2	TRBV7-2	.	TRBD1	CASSPQGQGAYGYTF	TGTGCCAGCAGCCCCCAAGGACAGGGAGCCTATGGCTACACCTTC
TRBJ1-6	TRBV30	once	.	CAWNRPYNSPLHF	TGTGCCTGGAACAGGCCTTATAATTCACCCCTCCACTTT
TRBJ1-4	TRBV9	.	TRBD1	CASSSGQGAEKLFF	TGTGCCAGCAGCTCAGGACAGGGGGCGGAAAAACTGTTTTTT
TRBJ2-7	TRBV19	.	TRBD1	CASSPRRTGLRSEQYF	TGTGCCAGTAGTCCAAGGCGGACAGGGCTCCGGAGTGAGCAGTACTTC
TRBJ2-1	TRBV20-1	.	.	CSASRSGLFGEQFF	TGCAGTGCTAGTAGGTCCGGACTTTTCGGTGAGCAGTTCTTC
TRBJ2-5	TRBV29-1	.	TRBD1	CSGGTGAETQYF	TGCAGCGGCGGGACAGGGGCCGAGACCCAGTACTTC
TRBJ1-2	TRBV25-1	.	TRBD1	CASSGQDRGLSGYTF	TGTGCCAGCAGTGGACAGGACAGGGGGCTTAGTGGCTACACCTTC
TRBJ2-7	TRBV11-2	.	.	CASSFRPGGFDEQYF	TGTGCCAGCAGCTTCCGACCTGGAGGCTTCGACGAGCAGTACTTC
TRBJ2-7	TRBV6-5	.	TRBD2	CASRLKLAGLYEQYF	TGTGCCAGCAGACTCAAACTAGCGGGCCTCTACGAGCAGTACTTC
TRBJ2-7	TRBV10-1	.	.	CASSSGLGNEQYF	TGCGCCAGCAGTTCAGGGCTAGGTAACGAGCAGTACTTC
TRBJ2-7	TRBV6-5	.	.	CASRRTQLNTYEQYF	TGTGCCAGCAGACGGACACAACTCAATACCTACGAGCAGTACTTC
TRBJ2-1	TRBV2	.	.	CASSGRRERDNEQFF	TGTGCCAGCAGCGGTCGGAGGGAGAGGGACAATGAGCAGTTCTTC
TRBJ1-4	TRBV30	.	.	CACPQNEKLFF	TGTGCCTGCCCACAAAATGAAAAACTGTTTTTT
TRBJ2-1	TRBV24-1	.	.	CATSDLRGNEQFF	TGTGCCACCAGTGATTTGCGGGGCAATGAGCAGTTCTTC
TRBJ1-5	TRBV6-5	few	.	CASGRVGESGPQHF	TGTGCCAGCGGTCGGGTGGGTGAGTCTGGGCCCCAGCATTTT
TRBJ2-3	TRBV10-3	.	.	CAISRQEPPDTQYF	TGTGCCATCAGCAGACAGGAACCCCCAGATACGCAGTATTTT